The 29 T cell receptor beta chains below come from one sample, sequenced in a study of blood T cell repertoires in COVID-19. Here immunoSEQ multiplex PCR was the method, and the copy in TCRdb shows in-frame clones only, minus some. Of more than 100,000 clones listed, around three quarters are singletons. The sequencing sample was made of peripheral blood. The receptors originated from a woman older than 75 with acute or convalescent COVID-19.

The CDR3 protein is CASSYGLAGSDTQYF. The CDR3 DNA follows: TGTGCCAGCAGTTACGGACTAGCGGGCTCAGATACGCAGTATTTT. This chain joins TRBV6-2 or TRBV6-3 and TRBJ2-3, with 11 bases matching TRBD2. J gave up 4 bases and V 2 bases, and 2 bases lay outside the gene matches. Per germline, CDR1 MNHEY and CDR2 SVGEGT. This CDR3 has 15 residues.

This chain connects TRBV28 to TRBJ2-7; no clear D gene. Germline values: CDR1 MDHEN, CDR2 SYDVKM. The CDR3 sequence is 14 residues long. The V gene lost 2 bases and the J gene lost 3 bases, with 11 bases spanning the gap. CDR3 sequence (DNA): TGTGCCAGCAGTTTAACTCCCGAAAACTACGAGCAGTACTTC. Residues: CASSLTPENYEQYF.

The CDR3 bases are TGTGCCAGTAAAGGGTTCCAGCGGGGGGGCCCGGATACGCAGTATTTT. Translating gives CASKGFQRGGPDTQYF. The genes are TRBV19 and TRBJ2-3; 10 bases align to TRBD2. Germline assignment: CDR1 LNHDA and CDR2 SQIVND (reference sequence). J gave up 6 bases and V 7 bases, and 13 bases lay outside the gene matches. The CDR3 is 16 residues long.

CDR3 loop: CASSLGPRDMEYF. The CDR3 nucleotides read TGTGCCAGCAGCTTGGGCCCCCGGGACATGGAGTACTTC. V and J are TRBV5-6 and TRBJ2-7, with D maybe TRBD1 (6 bases). The CDR3 has 13 residues. The germline CDR1 and CDR2 sequences are SGHDT and YYEEEE. V was cut by 0 bases and J by 11 bases, with 15 bases left in between.

This chain joins TRBV6-1 and TRBJ2-2; 7 bases align to TRBD1. The CDR3 sequence is 15 residues long. The germline V gene has CDR1 MNHNS and CDR2 SASEGT. The V gene end was trimmed by 2 bases and the J gene end by 8 bases; junction bases not matched to a gene: 8. The CDR3 region is CASSEPGQRGGELFF. The DNA of the CDR3 is TGTGCCAGCAGTGAACCGGGACAGCGCGGGGGGGAGCTGTTTTTT.

The rearrangement uses TRBV4-1 and TRBJ1-1; no clear D gene. The germline V gene encodes CDR1 MGHRA and CDR2 YSYEKL. Trimming removed 3 bases from V and 5 bases from J, with 16 bases in between. The CDR3 is 15 residues long. Written as DNA, the CDR3 is TGCGCCAGCAGCCATAACGAGGTGGGTGGAACTGAAGCTTTCTTT. It specifies CASSHNEVGGTEAFF.

V usage is TRBV7-2 and J usage is TRBJ1-5; D gene ambiguous. V was cut by 0 bases and J by 4 bases, with 7 bases left in between. The CDR3 spans 14 residues. CDR1 and CDR2 from the germline V gene are SGHTA and FQGNSA. CDR3 sequence: CASSLAHRNQPQHF. The CDR3 nucleotides are TGTGCCAGCAGCTTAGCGCACAGAAATCAGCCCCAGCATTTT.

This chain links TRBV7-2 with TRBJ2-7, with D possibly TRBD2 on 5 matching bases. CDR1 is SGHTA, CDR2 FQGNSA, per germline. The CDR3 contains 15 residues. Between the trimmed V and J ends, which lost 0 bases and 3 bases, there was a span of 12 bases. CDR3 coding DNA: TGTGCCAGCAGCTTAGCGTCAACGGGGATCTACGAGCAGTACTTC. Translation gives CASSLASTGIYEQYF.

This clone was detected a few times. The genes are TRBV19 and TRBJ1-6; D ambiguous. The CDR3 is 13 residues long. V lost 5 bases and J lost 6, with 8 bases in between. Germline V gives CDR1 LNHDA, CDR2 SQIVND (reference sequence). CDR3 nucleotide sequence: TGTGCCAGTAGTGTACCAGGTAATTCACCCCTCCACTTT. Protein: CASSVPGNSPLHF.

The rearrangement links TRBV3-1 (or the pseudogene TRBV3-2) to TRBJ1-5, with D hard to call. V was trimmed by 4 bases and J by 6 bases, leaving 13 bases between them. Per germline, CDR1 LGHDT and CDR2 YNNKEL (reference sequence). The length of the CDR3 is 14 residues. This CDR3 is CASSRTGIGQPQHF. The CDR3 nucleotides are TGTGCCAGCAGCCGCACGGGAATCGGTCAGCCCCAGCATTTT.

The chain joins TRBV6-5 to TRBJ1-1, with 7 nucleotides matching TRBD1. Trimming removed 0 bases from V and 6 bases from J; junction bases left unmatched: 7. Per the germline V gene, CDR1 is MNHEY and CDR2 is SVGAGI. There are 15 residues in the CDR3. In DNA, the CDR3 is TGTGCCAGCAGTTACTCAGGGGGCCAGATCGCTGAAGCTTTCTTT. This gives the protein CASSYSGGQIAEAFF.

The rearrangement joins TRBV27 to TRBJ2-2, with 10 bases aligning to TRBD1. This CDR3 region has 16 residues. V dropped 3 bases and J dropped 3; count of bases not matched to a gene: 4. The V gene's germline CDR1 is MNHEY and CDR2 SMNVEV (reference sequence). DNA for the CDR3: TGTGCCAGCAGTTTCTCCGGGACAGGGGACACCGGGGAGCTGTTTTTT. This translates into CASSFSGTGDTGELFF.

The chain recombines TRBV2 with TRBJ2-1; 7 nucleotides match TRBD1. V lost 2 bases and J lost 10; bases outside the gene matches: 5. The germline gives CDR1 SNHLY, CDR2 FYNNEI. CDR3 size: 13 residues. Here the CDR3 reads CASSESPGGEQFF. CDR3 coding DNA: TGTGCCAGCAGTGAATCCCCAGGGGGAGAGCAGTTCTTC.

V usage is TRBV28 and J usage is TRBJ1-2, with 10 nucleotides matching TRBD1. Trimming removed 6 bases from V and 5 bases from J; junction bases left unmatched: 6. The CDR3 is 14 residues long. From germline, CDR1 is MDHEN and CDR2 SYDVKM. The CDR3 region has the DNA TGTGCCAGCAGAACCGGGACAGGGGTTTATGGCTACACCTTC. It translates to CASRTGTGVYGYTF.

The rearrangement links TRBV7-9 to TRBJ1-1, with 7 bases lining up with TRBD1. With V trimmed by 2 bases and J by 5 bases, 5 bases remained unmatched. The CDR3 is made up of 14 amino acids. CDR1 SEHNR and CDR2 FQNEAQ come from the germline V gene (reference sequence). The CDR3 spells CASSLQGVGTEAFF. CDR3 in DNA: TGTGCCAGCAGCTTACAGGGGGTTGGGACTGAAGCTTTCTTT.

V and J are TRBV6-2 or TRBV6-3 and TRBJ2-6, with a weak D call TRBD1 (5 bases). The V end lost 2 bases, the J end lost 2 bases, and 7 bases lay between the germline ends. Germline assignment: CDR1 MNHEY and CDR2 SVGEGT. The CDR3 contains 15 residues. CDR3 DNA sequence: TGTGCCAGCAGTTACGTAGGGGCTGGGGCCAACGTCCTGACTTTC. It specifies CASSYVGAGANVLTF.

This clone was counted a single time. The V and J genes are TRBV9 and TRBJ2-1; the match to TRBD2 covers 12 bases. V shed 5 bases and J 4 bases; nucleotides not matched to a gene: 13. The CDR3 consists of 18 residues. Germline V gene sequence: CDR1 SGDLS, CDR2 YYNGEE. The chain's CDR3 is CASRDPKLAGGPYNEQFF. CDR3 bases: TGTGCCAGCAGAGATCCTAAACTAGCGGGGGGTCCTTACAATGAGCAGTTCTTC.

The V gene is TRBV15, the J gene TRBJ1-1, with TRBD1 matching 7 bases. The CDR3 is 14 amino acids. Trimming took 5 bases from V and 1 from J; bases not matched to a gene: 4. Germline CDR1 is LNHNV and CDR2 is YYDKDF (reference sequence). The DNA of the CDR3 is TGTGCCACCAGCCCGGACAGGTGGAACACTGAAGCTTTCTTT. It translates to CATSPDRWNTEAFF.

The rearrangement uses TRBV9 and TRBJ2-2, with 7 nucleotides matching TRBD1. Trimming removed 0 bases from V and 7 bases from J; junction bases left unmatched: 6. Germline V lookup: CDR1 SGDLS, CDR2 YYNGEE. The CDR3 is 15 residues long. CDR3 loop: CASSVAEGASGELFF. Here the CDR3 DNA reads TGTGCCAGCAGCGTAGCAGAGGGGGCAAGCGGGGAGCTGTTTTTT.

The rearrangement joins TRBV6-2 or TRBV6-3 to TRBJ1-5; D ambiguous. The CDR3 has 13 residues. CDR1 and CDR2 (germline): MNHEY, SVGEGT. The V end was cut by 4 bases, the J end by 7 bases, with 11 bases between. The CDR3 DNA reads as TGTGCCAGCAGTTTAGACGTCGGGCAGCCCCAGCATTTT. This encodes CASSLDVGQPQHF.

The chain combines TRBV18 with TRBJ2-2; D remains ambiguous. Germline-derived CDR1 and CDR2 are KGHSH and LQKENI. V lost 2 bases to trimming and J lost 8 bases, with 15 bases between them. The length of the CDR3 is 15 residues. The CDR3 reads CASSPVTRESGELFF. The CDR3, as DNA: TGTGCCAGCTCACCAGTAACGAGAGAGTCAGGGGAGCTGTTTTTT. Full variable domain (rest looked up from reference TRBV18 and TRBJ2-2): NAGVMQNPRHLVRRRGQEARLRCSPMKGHSHVYWYRQLPEEGLKFMVYLQKENIIDESGMPKERFSAEFPKEGPSILRIQQVVRGDSAAYFCASSPVTRESGELFFGEGSRLTVL.

The chain recombines TRBV5-4 with TRBJ1-1, with unresolved D. Trimming stripped 4 bases from V and 2 bases from J, with 9 bases between. This CDR3 contains 13 residues. In germline, CDR1 is SGHNT, CDR2 YYREEE (reference sequence). In DNA, the CDR3 is TGTGCCAGCAGCCTTTGGGCCAACACTGAAGCTTTCTTT. Protein: CASSLWANTEAFF.

This clone was counted only a few times. V and J are TRBV7-9 and TRBJ1-4; no definite D call. Germline V CDR1 and CDR2: SEHNR, FQNEAQ (reference sequence). The CDR3 covers 12 residues. Trimming removed 5 bases at V and 5 bases at J, with 6 bases between. CDR3 sequence reads: CASSPRNEKLFF. In nucleotides, the CDR3 is TGTGCCAGCAGCCCCCGGAATGAAAAACTGTTTTTT. Using reference TRBV7-9 and TRBJ1-4 for the parts outside the CDR3, the full variable domain is DTGVSQNPRHKITKRGQNVTFRCDPISEHNRLYWYRQTLGQGPEFLTYFQNEAQLEKSRLLSDRFSAERPKGSFSTLEIQRTEQGDSAMYLCASSPRNEKLFFGSGTQLSVL.

This chain links TRBV7-2 with TRBJ2-5; 10 bases map to TRBD1. The CDR3 consists of 14 residues. V trimming: 5 bases; J trimming: 5 bases; junction bases outside the gene matches: 5. Germline V gene data show CDR1 as SGHTA and CDR2 as FQGNSA. CDR3 DNA sequence: TGTGCCAGCAGCCCCGGGACAGGGGTGGAGACCCAGTACTTC. This sequence encodes CASSPGTGVETQYF. Looking up the rest from reference TRBV7-2 and TRBJ2-5 gives the full variable domain: GAGVSQSPSNKVTEKGKDVELRCDPISGHTALYWYRQSLGQGLEFLIYFQGNSAPDKSGLPSDRFSAERTGGSVSTLTIQRTQQEDSAVYLCASSPGTGVETQYFGPGTRLLVL.

The chain joins TRBV7-2 to TRBJ1-2, with D possibly TRBD1 on 6 matching bases. The CDR3 extends over 15 amino acids. V lost 4 bases to trimming and J lost 3 bases, with 15 bases between them. The germline V gene encodes CDR1 SGHTA and CDR2 FQGNSA. CDR3 DNA: TGTGCCAGCAGCTCCAGCGCTGGGGGCTACTATGGCTACACCTTC. This translates into CASSSSAGGYYGYTF.

The count of this clone is one. The chain combines TRBV9 with TRBJ2-1; TRBD1 might be the D (5 bases). Trimming left V 5 bases short and J 0 bases short, with 12 bases between. This CDR3 contains 15 residues. Germline V gives CDR1 SGDLS, CDR2 YYNGEE. The CDR3: CASSQGGSSYNEQFF. DNA for the CDR3: TGTGCCAGCAGTCAGGGCGGAAGCTCCTACAATGAGCAGTTCTTC.

V and J are TRBV28 and TRBJ1-2, with D perhaps matching TRBD1 (6 bases). The CDR3 runs 14 residues. Trimming shortened V by 6 bases and J by 7 bases, and 18 bases separated the two germline ends. Germline V gene data show CDR1 as MDHEN and CDR2 as SYDVKM. The CDR3 here is CASSGQSWHGGYTF. In DNA, the CDR3 is TGTGCCAGCAGCGGACAGTCATGGCACGGTGGCTACACCTTC.

The chain recombines TRBV7-2 with TRBJ2-1, with D tentatively TRBD1 (6 bases). Trimming cost V 3 bases and J 4 bases, with 7 bases left between them. Per the germline V gene, CDR1 is SGHTA and CDR2 is FQGNSA. This CDR3 is built from 13 residues. The CDR3 DNA sequence: TGTGCCAGCAGCTTTGGACAGTACAATGAGCAGTTCTTC. Protein product: CASSFGQYNEQFF.

The chain has TRBV7-2 and TRBJ2-1; TRBD2 matches at 10 bases. Per the germline V gene, CDR1 is SGHTA and CDR2 is FQGNSA. The CDR3 runs 15 residues. The trim removed 1 base at V and 6 bases at J, leaving 3 bases unmatched. This chain's CDR3 is CASSLEAGGANEQFF. Written as DNA, the CDR3 is TGTGCCAGCAGCTTAGAAGCGGGAGGGGCCAATGAGCAGTTCTTC.